The T cell receptor (beta chain) described here comes from a study of vaccination and CD4 T cells after COVID-19. Remarks on this clonotype: Its antigen is undetermined.

At the Johns Hopkins FTIC core, DNA taken from cultured CD4+ T cells was sequenced by way of the Oncomine TCR Beta short-read assay. TCRdb called the PCR reads again in MiXCR, with one record for every CDR3 protein. The table includes fewer than 6,500 distinct CDR3 sequences, approximately 30% detected once. Documented treatment: approximately 11-day PBMC culture with coronavirus spike peptide pools or control peptides (ViraFEST assay). CD4+ T-cell collection from the unexposed donor predated the COVID-19 pandemic (2011-2018). The junction had 12 bases not matched to a gene; V was cut back by 2 bases and J by 0 bases. This CDR3 comprises 18 residues. CDR1 MNHEY and CDR2 SVGAGI come from the germline V gene.

The chain couples TRBV6-5 to TRBJ1-2, with TRBD1 matching over 7 bases. Sequenced: CD4+ T cells from blood, cultured in vitro. The sequence was obtained from a human donor in good health. CDR3 amino acids: CASSYPHRDSSTNYGYTF. Here the CDR3 DNA reads TGTGCCAGCAGTTACCCGCACAGGGACAGCTCGACTAACTATGGCTACACCTTC.